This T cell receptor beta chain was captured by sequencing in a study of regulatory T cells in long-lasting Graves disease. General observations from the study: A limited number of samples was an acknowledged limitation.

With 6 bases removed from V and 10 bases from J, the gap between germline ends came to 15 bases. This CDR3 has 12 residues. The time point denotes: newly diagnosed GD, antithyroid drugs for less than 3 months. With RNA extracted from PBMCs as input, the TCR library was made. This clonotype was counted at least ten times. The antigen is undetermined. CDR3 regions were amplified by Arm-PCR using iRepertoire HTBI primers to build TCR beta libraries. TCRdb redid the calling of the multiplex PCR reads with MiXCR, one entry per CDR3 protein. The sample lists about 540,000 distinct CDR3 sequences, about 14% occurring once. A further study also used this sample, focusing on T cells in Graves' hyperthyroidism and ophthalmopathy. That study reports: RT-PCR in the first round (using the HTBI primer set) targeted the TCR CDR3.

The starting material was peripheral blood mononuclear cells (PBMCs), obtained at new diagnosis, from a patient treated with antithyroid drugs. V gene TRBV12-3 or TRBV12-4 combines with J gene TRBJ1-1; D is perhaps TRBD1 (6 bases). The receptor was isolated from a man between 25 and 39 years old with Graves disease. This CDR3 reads CASSFTGLGAFF. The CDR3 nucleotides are TGTGCCAGCAGCTTTACAGGGTTGGGAGCTTTCTTT.